The clone carrying this TCR beta chain was recorded a few times. Its target is not known. The data stem from a study of molecular identifiers for immune sequencing clone quantification. As for the study in general: Replicate RNA came from roughly 18,000 or 92,000 naive CD8 cells and was split five ways, and four parts were sequenced. Broader study findings: Underestimation of highly expanded clone sizes could arise where identical TCR molecules share a barcode.

TCRdb reprocessed the PCR reads via MiXCR and lists one record per CDR3 protein. The table shows 88,000 or so distinct CDR3 sequences, with around a fifth occurring only once. V was shortened by 0 bases and J by 6 bases, with 13 bases between the two germline ends. The CDR3 has 15 residues. Per germline, CDR1 MNHEY and CDR2 SVGEGT. The chain combines TRBV6-2 or TRBV6-3 with TRBJ2-3; D ambiguous. The sample consisted of naive CD8+ T cells from blood, with Jurkat cell RNA spiked in. The subset: FACS-sorted CD8+CD4-CCR7+CD45RA+ naive T cells. The origin of this receptor is a human donor in good health. Some libraries in this study had Jurkat cell RNA spiked in. CDR3 amino acids: CASSYSYLLGDTQYF. In DNA form, the CDR3 reads TGTGCCAGCAGTTACTCGTACCTACTTGGGGATACGCAGTATTTT.